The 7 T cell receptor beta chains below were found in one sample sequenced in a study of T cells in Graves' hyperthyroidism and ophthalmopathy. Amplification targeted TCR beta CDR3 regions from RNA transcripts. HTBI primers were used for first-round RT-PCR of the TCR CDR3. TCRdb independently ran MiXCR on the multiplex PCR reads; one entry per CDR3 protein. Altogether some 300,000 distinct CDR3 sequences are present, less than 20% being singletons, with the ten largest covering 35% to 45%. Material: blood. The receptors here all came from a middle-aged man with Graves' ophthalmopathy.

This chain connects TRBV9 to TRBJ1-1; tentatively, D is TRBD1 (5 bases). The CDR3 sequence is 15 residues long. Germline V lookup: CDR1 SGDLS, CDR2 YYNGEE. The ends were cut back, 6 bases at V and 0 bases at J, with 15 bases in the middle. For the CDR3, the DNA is TGTGCCAGCACGGGTATAGGGGCGGTGAACACTGAAGCTTTCTTT. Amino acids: CASTGIGAVNTEAFF.

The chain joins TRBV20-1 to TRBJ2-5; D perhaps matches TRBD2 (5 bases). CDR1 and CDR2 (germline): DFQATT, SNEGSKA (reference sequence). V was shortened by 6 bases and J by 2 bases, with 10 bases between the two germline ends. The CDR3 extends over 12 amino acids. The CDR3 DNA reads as TGCAGTGCCCGGGAATGGCAAGAGACCCAGTACTTC. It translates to CSAREWQETQYF.

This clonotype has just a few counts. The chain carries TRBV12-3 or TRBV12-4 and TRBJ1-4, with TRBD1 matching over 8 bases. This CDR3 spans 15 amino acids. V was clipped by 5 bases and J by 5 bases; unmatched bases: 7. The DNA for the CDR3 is TGTGCCAGCAGTCCTCAAGGACAGGGCAATGAAAAACTGTTTTTT. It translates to CASSPQGQGNEKLFF.

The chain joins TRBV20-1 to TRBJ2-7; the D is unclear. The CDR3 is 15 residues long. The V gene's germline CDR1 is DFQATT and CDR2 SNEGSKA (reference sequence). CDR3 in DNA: TGCAGGGCCTCCGGTGTTGCACACAACTCCTACGAGCAGTACTTC. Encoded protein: CRASGVAHNSYEQYF.

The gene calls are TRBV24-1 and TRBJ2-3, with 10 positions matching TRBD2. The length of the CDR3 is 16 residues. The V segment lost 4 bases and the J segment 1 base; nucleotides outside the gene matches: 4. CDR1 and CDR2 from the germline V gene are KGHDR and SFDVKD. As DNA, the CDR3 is TGTGCCACCAGTGACTTCGGACTAGCGGGCACAGATACGCAGTATTTT. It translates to CATSDFGLAGTDTQYF.

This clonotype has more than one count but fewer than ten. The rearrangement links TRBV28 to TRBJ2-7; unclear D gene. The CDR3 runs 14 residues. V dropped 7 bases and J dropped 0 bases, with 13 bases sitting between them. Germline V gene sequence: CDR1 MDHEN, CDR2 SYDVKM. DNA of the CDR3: TGTGCCAGCACCTCCCAAGAGCCCTCCTACGAGCAGTACTTC. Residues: CASTSQEPSYEQYF.

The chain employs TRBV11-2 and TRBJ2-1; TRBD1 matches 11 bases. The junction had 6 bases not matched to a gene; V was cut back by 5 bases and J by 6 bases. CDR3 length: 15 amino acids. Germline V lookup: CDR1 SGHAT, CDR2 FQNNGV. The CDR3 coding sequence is TGTGCCAGCAGCCCTGGGACAGGGGGGGTCAATGAGCAGTTCTTC. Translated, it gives CASSPGTGGVNEQFF. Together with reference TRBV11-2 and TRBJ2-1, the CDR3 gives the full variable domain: EAGVAQSPRYKIIEKRQSVAFWCNPISGHATLYWYQQILGQGPKLLIQFQNNGVVDDSQLPKDRFSAERLKGVDSTLKIQPAKLEDSAVYLCASSPGTGGVNEQFFGPGTRLTVL.